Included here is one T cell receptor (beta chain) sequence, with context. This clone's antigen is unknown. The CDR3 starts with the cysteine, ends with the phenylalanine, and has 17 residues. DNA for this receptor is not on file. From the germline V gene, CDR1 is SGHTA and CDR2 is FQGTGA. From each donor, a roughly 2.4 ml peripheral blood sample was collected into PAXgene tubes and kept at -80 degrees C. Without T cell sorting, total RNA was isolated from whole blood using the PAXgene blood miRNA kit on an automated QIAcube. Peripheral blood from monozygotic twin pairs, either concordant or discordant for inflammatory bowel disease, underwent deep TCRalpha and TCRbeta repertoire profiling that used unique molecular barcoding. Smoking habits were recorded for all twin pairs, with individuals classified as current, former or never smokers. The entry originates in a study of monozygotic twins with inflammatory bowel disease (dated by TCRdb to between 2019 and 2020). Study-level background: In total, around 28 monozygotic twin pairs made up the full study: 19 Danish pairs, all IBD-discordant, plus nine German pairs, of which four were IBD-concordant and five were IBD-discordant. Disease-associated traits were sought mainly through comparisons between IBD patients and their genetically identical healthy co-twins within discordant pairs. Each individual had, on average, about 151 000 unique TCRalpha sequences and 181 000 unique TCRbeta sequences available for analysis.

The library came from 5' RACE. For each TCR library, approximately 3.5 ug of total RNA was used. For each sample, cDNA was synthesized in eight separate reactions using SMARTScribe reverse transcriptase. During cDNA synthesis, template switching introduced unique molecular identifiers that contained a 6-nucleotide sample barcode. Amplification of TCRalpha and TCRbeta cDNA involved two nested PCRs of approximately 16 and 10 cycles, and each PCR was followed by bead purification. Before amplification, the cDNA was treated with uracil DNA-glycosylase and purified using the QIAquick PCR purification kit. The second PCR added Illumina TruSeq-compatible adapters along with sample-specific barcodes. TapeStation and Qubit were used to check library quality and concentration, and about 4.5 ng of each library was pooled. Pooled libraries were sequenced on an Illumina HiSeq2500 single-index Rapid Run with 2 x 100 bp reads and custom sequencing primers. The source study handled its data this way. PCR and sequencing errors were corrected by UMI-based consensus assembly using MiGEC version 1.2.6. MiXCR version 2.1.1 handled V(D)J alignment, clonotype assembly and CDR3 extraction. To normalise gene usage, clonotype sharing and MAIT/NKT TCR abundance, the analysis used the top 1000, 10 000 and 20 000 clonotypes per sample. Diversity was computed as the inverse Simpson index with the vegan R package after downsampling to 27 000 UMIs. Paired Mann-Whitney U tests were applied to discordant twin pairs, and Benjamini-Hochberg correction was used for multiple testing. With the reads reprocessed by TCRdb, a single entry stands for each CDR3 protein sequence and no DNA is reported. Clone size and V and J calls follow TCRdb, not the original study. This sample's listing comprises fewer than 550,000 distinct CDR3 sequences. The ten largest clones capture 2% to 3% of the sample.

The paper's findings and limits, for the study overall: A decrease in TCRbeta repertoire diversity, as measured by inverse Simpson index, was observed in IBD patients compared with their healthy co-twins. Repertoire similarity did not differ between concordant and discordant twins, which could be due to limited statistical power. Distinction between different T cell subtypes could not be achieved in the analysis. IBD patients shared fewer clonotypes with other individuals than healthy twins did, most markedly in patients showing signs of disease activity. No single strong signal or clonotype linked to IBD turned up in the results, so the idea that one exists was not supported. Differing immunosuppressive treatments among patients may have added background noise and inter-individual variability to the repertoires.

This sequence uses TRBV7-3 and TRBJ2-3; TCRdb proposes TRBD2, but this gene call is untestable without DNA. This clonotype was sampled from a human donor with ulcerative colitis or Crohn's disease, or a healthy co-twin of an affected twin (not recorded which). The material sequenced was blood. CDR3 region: CASNPRTSAGARDTQYF.